Described below is a single TCR beta chain sequence and its context. What this receptor recognizes is not known. It has no much larger one-base neighbor in the sample; base qualities were not kept. Each collaborating institution followed its own protocols to collect whole blood in K2EDTA tubes. Collaborator samples were shipped for TCRbeta analysis as frozen whole blood, isolated PBMCs, or DNA extracted from either sample type. The data originate from a study of blood T cell repertoires in COVID-19 (dated by TCRdb to 2020 to 2021). Concerning the study at large: Samples covering the acute and convalescent phases of COVID-19 were provided by collaborators in the United States, Italy and Spain. Samples were obtained from the ongoing ImmuneRACE study (first 160 participants) and from 1,000 to 1,500 subjects provided by 6 global collaborators. Nearly every sample came with metadata listing a de-identified subject ID, COVID-19 status, age in years and sex. Where available, HLA class I and class II types were obtained from metadata supplied by the sample provider rather than from assay-based typing. The repertoires were released in a freely available public database intended as a resource for research on the immune response to SARS-CoV-2. The prospective study material was composed of cDNA or gDNA derived from T cells, B-cell-depleted T cells, or PBMCs. The dataset comprised deeply sampled blood TCRbeta repertoires from subjects exposed to, actively infected with, or recovered from COVID-19. Broader findings and caveats from the paper: Clinical and demographic metadata were provided uncurated, with the amount varying by source and participant.

TCRbeta CDR3 regions were amplified from genomic DNA by means of the immunoSEQ Assay, a bias-controlled multiplex PCR. Regarding the original processing steps: Within the assay, amplification of reference gene primers was used to estimate how many nucleated cells each sample contained. Sequence reads were collapsed and filtered to measure the absolute abundance of every unique TCRbeta CDR3 rearrangement. For each sample, productive Simpson clonality was calculated as the square root of Simpson's diversity index over productive rearrangements. TCRdb took over this immuneACCESS table, retaining in-frame rearrangements with V and J assigned. Such tables are incomplete; in checked studies, under half of the missing clones stem from an unresolved V gene, and the remainder is unexplained. The V and J calls and clone size come from that table; D and trimming were worked out from the DNA. The sample table holds some 35,000 clones, of which 83% were seen once. The ten largest clones represent over 3.5% of the sample.

The CDR3, from cysteine to phenylalanine, totals 16 residues. The entry retains the CDR3 DNA only, 48 bases that are in frame from base 1. Ends trimmed: V by 5 bases, J by 0 bases; bases unmatched to a gene: 8. The germline V gene supplies CDR1 WSHSY and CDR2 SAAADI. Recombination linked TRBV10-2 to TRBJ2-7; 9 junctional bases match TRBD1. Material for sequencing was peripheral blood. The source is a man aged 45-65 years with acute or convalescent COVID-19. For the CDR3, the sequence is CASSSLQGAISYEQYF. In nucleotide form, the sequence is TGCGCCAGCAGTTCCCTACAGGGGGCGATCTCCTACGAGCAGTACTTC.